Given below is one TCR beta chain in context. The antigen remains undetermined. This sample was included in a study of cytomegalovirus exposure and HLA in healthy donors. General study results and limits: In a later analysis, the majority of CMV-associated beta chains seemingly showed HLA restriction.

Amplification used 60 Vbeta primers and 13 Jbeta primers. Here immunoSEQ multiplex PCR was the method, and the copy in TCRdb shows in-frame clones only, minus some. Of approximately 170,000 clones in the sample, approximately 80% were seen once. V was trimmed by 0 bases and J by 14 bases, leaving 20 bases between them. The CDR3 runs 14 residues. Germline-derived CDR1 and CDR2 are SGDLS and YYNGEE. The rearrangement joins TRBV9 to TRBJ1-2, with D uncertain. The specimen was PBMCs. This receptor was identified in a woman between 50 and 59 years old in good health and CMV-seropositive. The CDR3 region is CASSVGPLRETLTF. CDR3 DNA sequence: TGTGCCAGCAGCGTAGGGCCCTTGAGGGAGACGCTTACCTTC.